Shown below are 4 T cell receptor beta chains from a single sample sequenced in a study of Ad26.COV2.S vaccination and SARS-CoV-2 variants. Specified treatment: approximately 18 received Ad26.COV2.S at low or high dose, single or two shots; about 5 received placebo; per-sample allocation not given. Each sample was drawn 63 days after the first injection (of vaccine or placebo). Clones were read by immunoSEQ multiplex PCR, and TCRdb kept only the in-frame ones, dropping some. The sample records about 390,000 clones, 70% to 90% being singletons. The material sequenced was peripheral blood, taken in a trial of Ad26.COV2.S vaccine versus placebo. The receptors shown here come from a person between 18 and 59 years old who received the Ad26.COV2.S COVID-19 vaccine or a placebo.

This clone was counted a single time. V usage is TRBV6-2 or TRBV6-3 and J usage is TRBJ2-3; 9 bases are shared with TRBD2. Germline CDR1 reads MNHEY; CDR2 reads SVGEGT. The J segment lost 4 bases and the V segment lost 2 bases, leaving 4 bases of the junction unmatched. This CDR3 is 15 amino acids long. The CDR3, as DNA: TGTGCCAGCAGTTACGGGCTAGCGGGGTCAGATACGCAGTATTTT. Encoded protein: CASSYGLAGSDTQYF.

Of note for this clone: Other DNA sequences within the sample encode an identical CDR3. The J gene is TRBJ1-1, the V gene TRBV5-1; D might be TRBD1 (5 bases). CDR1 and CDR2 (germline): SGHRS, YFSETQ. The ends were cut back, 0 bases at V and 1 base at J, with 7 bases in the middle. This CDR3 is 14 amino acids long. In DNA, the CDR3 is TGCGCCAGCAGCTTGGGACAGACGAACACTGAAGCTTTCTTT. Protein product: CASSLGQTNTEAFF.

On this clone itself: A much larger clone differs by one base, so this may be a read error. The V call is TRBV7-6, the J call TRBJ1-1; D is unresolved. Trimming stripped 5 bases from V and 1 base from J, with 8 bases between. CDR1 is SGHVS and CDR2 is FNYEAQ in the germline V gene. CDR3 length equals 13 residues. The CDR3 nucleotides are TGTGCCAGCAGCCCCCGGGGGAACACTGAAGCTTTCTTT. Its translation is CASSPRGNTEAFF.

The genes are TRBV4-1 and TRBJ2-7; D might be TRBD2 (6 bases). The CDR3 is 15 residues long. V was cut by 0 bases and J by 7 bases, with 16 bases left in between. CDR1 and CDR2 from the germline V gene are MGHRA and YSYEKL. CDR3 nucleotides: TGCGCCAGCAGCCAAGAGGAGGGAAAGGTTGGTGAGCAGTACTTC. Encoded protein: CASSQEEGKVGEQYF.